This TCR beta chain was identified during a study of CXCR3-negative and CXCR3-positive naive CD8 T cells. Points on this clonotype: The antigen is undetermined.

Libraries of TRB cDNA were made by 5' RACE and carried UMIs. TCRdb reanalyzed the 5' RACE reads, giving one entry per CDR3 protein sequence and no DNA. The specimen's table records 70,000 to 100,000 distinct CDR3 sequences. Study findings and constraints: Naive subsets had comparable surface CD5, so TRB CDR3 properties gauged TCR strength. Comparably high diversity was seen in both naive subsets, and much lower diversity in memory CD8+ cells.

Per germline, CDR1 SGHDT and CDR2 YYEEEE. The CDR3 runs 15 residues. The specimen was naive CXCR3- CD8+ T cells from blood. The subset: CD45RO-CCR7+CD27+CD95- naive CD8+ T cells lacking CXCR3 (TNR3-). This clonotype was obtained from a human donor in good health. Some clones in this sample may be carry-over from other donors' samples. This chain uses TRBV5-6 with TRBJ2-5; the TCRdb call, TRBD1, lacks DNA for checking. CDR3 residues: CASSLAGQGGETQYF.